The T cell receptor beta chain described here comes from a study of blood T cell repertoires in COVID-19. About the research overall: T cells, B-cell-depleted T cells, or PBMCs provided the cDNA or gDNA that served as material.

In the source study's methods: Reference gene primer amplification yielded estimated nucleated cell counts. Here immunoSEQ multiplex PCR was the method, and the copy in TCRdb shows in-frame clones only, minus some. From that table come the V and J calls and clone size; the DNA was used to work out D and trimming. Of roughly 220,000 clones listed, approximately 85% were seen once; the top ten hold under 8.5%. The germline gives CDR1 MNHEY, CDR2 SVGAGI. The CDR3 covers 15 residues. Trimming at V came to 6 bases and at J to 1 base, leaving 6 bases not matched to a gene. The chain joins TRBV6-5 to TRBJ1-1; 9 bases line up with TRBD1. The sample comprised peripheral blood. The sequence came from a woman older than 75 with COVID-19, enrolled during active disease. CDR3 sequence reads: CASSSGGQGNTEAFF. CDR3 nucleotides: TGTGCCAGCAGCAGCGGGGGACAGGGGAACACTGAAGCTTTCTTT.